The 3 T cell receptor beta chains listed next were all sequenced from one sample in a study of cytomegalovirus exposure and HLA in healthy donors. PCR employed 60 Vbeta and 13 Jbeta primers. Assay: immunoSEQ multiplex PCR; the TCRdb copy retains only in-frame clones and omits some. In the table there are roughly 170,000 clones, about three quarters of which are singletons. The sequenced sample consisted of PBMCs. The receptors were gathered from a female donor in good health and CMV-seronegative.

The rearrangement uses TRBV4-1 and TRBJ2-5; 14 nucleotides agree with TRBD2. This CDR3 spans 19 amino acids. After removal of 4 bases from V and 1 base from J, the junction contained 11 bases not matched to a gene. The germline gives CDR1 MGHRA, CDR2 YSYEKL. CDR3 DNA: TGCGCCAGCAGCCTTACCGGGACTAGCGGGGGCGCAACCCAAGAGACCCAGTACTTC. This encodes CASSLTGTSGGATQETQYF.

The V call is TRBV9, the J call TRBJ1-2; 7 positions match TRBD1. J gave up 5 bases and V 1 base, and 5 bases lay outside the gene matches. The germline CDR1 and CDR2 sequences are SGDLS and YYNGEE. The CDR3 extends over 14 amino acids. Here the CDR3 reads CASSVQGGKYGYTF. The CDR3 bases are TGTGCCAGCAGCGTACAGGGGGGAAAATATGGCTACACCTTC.

For the CDR3, the DNA is TGTGCCAGCAGACCGGACAGGGGGCGGCCAGATACGCAGTATTTT. It is translated as CASRPDRGRPDTQYF. The chain recombines TRBV27 with TRBJ2-3; TRBD1 matches 11 bases. Per the germline V gene, CDR1 is MNHEY and CDR2 is SMNVEV (reference sequence). The CDR3 is 15 amino acids. Germline trimming cut 6 bases from V and 4 bases from J; bases unmatched to any gene: 6.